A selection of T cell receptor beta chains follows, all from one sample in a study of T cell repertoires in cytomegalovirus infection. Their specific antigens are unknown. From the reads, TCRdb called clonotypes with MiXCR, one entry per CDR3 protein. The sample lists tens of thousands of distinct CDR3 sequences, 20% seen once, with about 66% in the top ten. The sample here was CD8+ T cells from cultured PBMCs, taken from culture after CMV antigen stimulation. The source of these receptors is a human donor in good health (CMV status not recorded). Some clones in this sample may be carry-over from other donors' samples. The CDR3 runs from the conserved cysteine through the conserved F or W. The D gene is left open where the match is weak. Size values are once, few and many counts, or a class for expanded clones, and some rows have none.

clone_size: few
j_call: TRBJ2-1
v_call: TRBV12-3/TRBV12-4
d_call: .
cdr3_nt: TGTGCCAGCACCCTAGAGGTATTAGGGGGGGTTTCGTACAATGAGCAGTTCTTC
cdr3_aa: CASTLEVLGGVSYNEQFF

clone_size: .
j_call: TRBJ2-1
v_call: TRBV7-9
d_call: .
cdr3_nt: TGTGCCAGCAGCTTAAGCGAGTATGAGCAGTTCTTC
cdr3_aa: CASSLSEYEQFF

clone_size: .
j_call: TRBJ1-1
v_call: TRBV7-9
d_call: .
cdr3_nt: TGTGCCAGCAGCTTAGGGGGGCGCCGAAACACTGAAGCTTTCTTT
cdr3_aa: CASSLGGRRNTEAFF

clone_size: few
j_call: TRBJ2-7
v_call: TRBV7-8
d_call: .
cdr3_nt: TGTGCCAGCAGCTTAGGGGGGGAGACAGGGACCTACGAGCAGTACTTC
cdr3_aa: CASSLGGETGTYEQYF

clone_size: .
j_call: TRBJ1-1
v_call: TRBV7-6
d_call: TRBD1
cdr3_nt: TGTGCCAGCAGCCGAGGGGGCCGGTTGAACACTGAAGCTTTCTTT
cdr3_aa: CASSRGGRLNTEAFF

clone_size: .
j_call: TRBJ2-1
v_call: TRBV12-3/TRBV12-4
d_call: .
cdr3_nt: TGTGCCAGCAGTTTTGCAGGCGAGCAGTTCTTC
cdr3_aa: CASSFAGEQFF

clone_size: .
j_call: TRBJ1-4
v_call: TRBV25-1
d_call: TRBD1
cdr3_nt: TGTGCCAGCAGTGACGAGGGGGCTTGGAGGGAAAAACTGTTTTTT
cdr3_aa: CASSDEGAWREKLFF

clone_size: many
j_call: TRBJ2-5
v_call: TRBV10-3
d_call: .
cdr3_nt: TGTGCCATCCGAACCGGGGACTTAGAGACCCAGTACTTC
cdr3_aa: CAIRTGDLETQYF

clone_size: few
j_call: TRBJ1-6
v_call: TRBV7-9
d_call: .
cdr3_nt: TGTGCCAGCAGGGGGGAGGGAAGTAATTCACCCCTCCACTTT
cdr3_aa: CASRGEGSNSPLHF

clone_size: few
j_call: TRBJ1-2
v_call: TRBV5-8
d_call: .
cdr3_nt: TGTGCCAGCGGTGCAGGTTACGGTGGCTACACCTTC
cdr3_aa: CASGAGYGGYTF

clone_size: .
j_call: TRBJ1-5
v_call: TRBV6-2/TRBV6-3
d_call: TRBD1
cdr3_nt: TGTGCCAGCAGGACTCGACAGGGGGTAAAGCCCCAGCATTTT
cdr3_aa: CASRTRQGVKPQHF

clone_size: many
j_call: TRBJ2-5
v_call: TRBV7-8
d_call: .
cdr3_nt: TGTGCCAGCAGCCCTCGGGTTGGCCTCCAAGAGACCCAGTACTTC
cdr3_aa: CASSPRVGLQETQYF

clone_size: .
j_call: TRBJ1-5
v_call: TRBV7-2
d_call: TRBD1
cdr3_nt: TGTGCCAGCAGTTCCCGGACAGGGGTGAACAATCAGCCCCAGCATTTT
cdr3_aa: CASSSRTGVNNQPQHF

clone_size: .
j_call: TRBJ1-5
v_call: TRBV30
d_call: .
cdr3_nt: TGTGCCTGGAACCTCGGCAATCAGCCCCAGCATTTT
cdr3_aa: CAWNLGNQPQHF

clone_size: many
j_call: TRBJ1-2
v_call: TRBV4-1
d_call: .
cdr3_nt: TGCGCCAGCAGCCAAGAGGGCAGTTACTATGGCTACACCTTC
cdr3_aa: CASSQEGSYYGYTF

clone_size: few
j_call: TRBJ1-1
v_call: TRBV7-8
d_call: .
cdr3_nt: TGTGCCAGCAGCTTAGGCCCTCAGGATAACACTGAAGCTTTCTTT
cdr3_aa: CASSLGPQDNTEAFF

clone_size: .
j_call: TRBJ1-5
v_call: TRBV7-8
d_call: .
cdr3_nt: TGTGCCAGCAGCTTATATCAGGGTCCAAGTCAGCCCCAGCATTTT
cdr3_aa: CASSLYQGPSQPQHF

clone_size: .
j_call: TRBJ2-2
v_call: TRBV6-2/TRBV6-3
d_call: .
cdr3_nt: TGTGCCAGCAGTTACTCGAGAGGGCGACACGGGGAGCTGTTTTTT
cdr3_aa: CASSYSRGRHGELFF

clone_size: many
j_call: TRBJ1-1
v_call: TRBV7-9
d_call: .
cdr3_nt: TGTGCCAGCGGAAACAGAACAGAGAACACTGAAGCTTTCTTT
cdr3_aa: CASGNRTENTEAFF

clone_size: few
j_call: TRBJ1-1
v_call: TRBV20-1
d_call: TRBD1
cdr3_nt: TGCAGTGCCGTCCGGGACAGGGGGCTCGGGACTGAAGCTTTCTTT
cdr3_aa: CSAVRDRGLGTEAFF

clone_size: .
j_call: TRBJ2-7
v_call: TRBV7-2
d_call: .
cdr3_nt: TGTGCCAGCAGCCCCGCAGGGTCGCCCTACGAGCAGTACTTC
cdr3_aa: CASSPAGSPYEQYF

clone_size: .
j_call: TRBJ2-7
v_call: TRBV11-2
d_call: TRBD2
cdr3_nt: TGTGCCAGCAGCACCGGCGGTGGGGGGGCCTACGAGCAGTACTTC
cdr3_aa: CASSTGGGGAYEQYF

clone_size: few
j_call: TRBJ2-7
v_call: TRBV7-6
d_call: .
cdr3_nt: TGTGCCAGCAGCCCGCCGGACAGCTACGAGCAGTACTTC
cdr3_aa: CASSPPDSYEQYF

clone_size: .
j_call: TRBJ2-3
v_call: TRBV6-6
d_call: TRBD2
cdr3_nt: TGTGCCAGCACAGTCCCGGCGGGGGGGACAGATACGCAGTATTTT
cdr3_aa: CASTVPAGGTDTQYF

clone_size: .
j_call: TRBJ2-5
v_call: TRBV6-2/TRBV6-3
d_call: .
cdr3_nt: TGTGCCAGCAGTTACTTTTGGGTAGCGGAGACCCAGTACTTC
cdr3_aa: CASSYFWVAETQYF

clone_size: .
j_call: TRBJ2-5
v_call: TRBV5-6
d_call: TRBD2
cdr3_nt: TGTGCCAGCAGGGAAACGGGGGGGACCCAGTACTTC
cdr3_aa: CASRETGGTQYF

clone_size: few
j_call: TRBJ1-5
v_call: TRBV4-1
d_call: .
cdr3_nt: TGCGCCAGCAGCCAAGCTGAACAGGGAGGGCAGCCCCAGCATTTT
cdr3_aa: CASSQAEQGGQPQHF

clone_size: .
j_call: TRBJ2-5
v_call: TRBV19
d_call: .
cdr3_nt: TGTGCCAGTAGTATCGGGGAGCATCTAGAGACCCAGTACTTC
cdr3_aa: CASSIGEHLETQYF

clone_size: few
j_call: TRBJ1-6
v_call: TRBV7-2
d_call: .
cdr3_nt: TGTGCCAGCAGCTTATACGACAGTAATTCACCCCTCCACTTT
cdr3_aa: CASSLYDSNSPLHF

clone_size: few
j_call: TRBJ1-5
v_call: TRBV6-8
d_call: .
cdr3_nt: TGTGCCAGCAGCACCCGGAGCAATGGGCAGCCCCAGCATTTT
cdr3_aa: CASSTRSNGQPQHF

clone_size: .
j_call: TRBJ2-7
v_call: TRBV6-1
d_call: TRBD2
cdr3_nt: TGTGCCAGCAGTTATTGGACTAGCGGGGTGCCGTCCGAGCAGTACTTC
cdr3_aa: CASSYWTSGVPSEQYF

clone_size: .
j_call: TRBJ2-7
v_call: TRBV6-1
d_call: .
cdr3_nt: TGTGTCAGCAGTGACGCAGGTCCCTACGAGCAGTACTTC
cdr3_aa: CVSSDAGPYEQYF

clone_size: .
j_call: TRBJ2-4
v_call: TRBV20-1
d_call: .
cdr3_nt: TGCAGTGCTAGTTCTCTGGACTCCGCCAAAAACATTCAGTACTTC
cdr3_aa: CSASSLDSAKNIQYF

clone_size: few
j_call: TRBJ1-1
v_call: TRBV10-3
d_call: .
cdr3_nt: TGTGCCATCAGTGAACCAGAGAACACTGAAGCTTTCTTT
cdr3_aa: CAISEPENTEAFF

clone_size: .
j_call: TRBJ1-1
v_call: TRBV9
d_call: .
cdr3_nt: TGTGCCAGCAGCGAAGGGGGAAACACTGAAGCTTTCTTT
cdr3_aa: CASSEGGNTEAFF

clone_size: few
j_call: TRBJ1-6
v_call: TRBV7-6
d_call: .
cdr3_nt: TGTGCCAGCAGCTTAGGAGCGTTACTCGATAATTCACCCCTCCACTTT
cdr3_aa: CASSLGALLDNSPLHF

clone_size: few
j_call: TRBJ2-3
v_call: TRBV27
d_call: TRBD1
cdr3_nt: TGTGCCAGCAGTTCCCGGGACAGACGCACAGATACGCAGTATTTT
cdr3_aa: CASSSRDRRTDTQYF

clone_size: medium-sized
j_call: TRBJ2-1
v_call: TRBV6-1
d_call: .
cdr3_nt: TGTGCCAGCGGGACTGCCCTTAATGAGCAGTTCTTC
cdr3_aa: CASGTALNEQFF

clone_size: many
j_call: TRBJ1-1
v_call: TRBV4-1
d_call: .
cdr3_nt: TGCGCCAGCAGCCAAGAAATTACCATGAACACTGAAGCTTTCTTT
cdr3_aa: CASSQEITMNTEAFF

clone_size: .
j_call: TRBJ2-7
v_call: TRBV6-5
d_call: TRBD1
cdr3_nt: TGTGCCAGCAGTATAGGACAGGGCGGCTACGAGCAGTACTTC
cdr3_aa: CASSIGQGGYEQYF

clone_size: .
j_call: TRBJ1-1
v_call: TRBV18
d_call: .
cdr3_nt: TGTGCCAGCTCACCGGGAGCACCGATGAACACTGAAGCTTTCTTT
cdr3_aa: CASSPGAPMNTEAFF

clone_size: .
j_call: TRBJ1-1
v_call: TRBV12-3/TRBV12-4
d_call: .
cdr3_nt: TGTGCCAGCACCATGACAACGAACACTGAAGCTTTCTTT
cdr3_aa: CASTMTTNTEAFF

clone_size: .
j_call: TRBJ2-3
v_call: TRBV10-2
d_call: TRBD2
cdr3_nt: TGCGCCAGCAGTTTCTCACCGGGGGGTGCTAGCACAGATACGCAGTATTTT
cdr3_aa: CASSFSPGGASTDTQYF

clone_size: few
j_call: TRBJ2-7
v_call: TRBV12-5
d_call: .
cdr3_nt: TGTGCTAGTGGTTCATTAAACTACGAGCAGTACTTC
cdr3_aa: CASGSLNYEQYF

clone_size: few
j_call: TRBJ2-6
v_call: TRBV7-8
d_call: TRBD1
cdr3_nt: TGTGCCAGCAGATCACAACTCGGGACAGGGCCCTCTGGGGCCAACGTCCTGACTTTC
cdr3_aa: CASRSQLGTGPSGANVLTF

clone_size: .
j_call: TRBJ2-7
v_call: TRBV10-2
d_call: .
cdr3_nt: TGCGCCAGCAGTGAGAGGGGGGCGCCCCCCTTAAGCTCCTACGAGCAGTACTTC
cdr3_aa: CASSERGAPPLSSYEQYF

clone_size: .
j_call: TRBJ2-1
v_call: TRBV20-1
d_call: .
cdr3_nt: TGCAGTGCTAGAGAGTGGTCGACAACCTACAATGAGCAGTTCTTC
cdr3_aa: CSAREWSTTYNEQFF

clone_size: few
j_call: TRBJ2-5
v_call: TRBV7-9
d_call: .
cdr3_nt: TGTGCCAGCAGCTTAGAACAGGCACAAGAGACCCAGTACTTC
cdr3_aa: CASSLEQAQETQYF

clone_size: few
j_call: TRBJ2-2
v_call: TRBV28
d_call: .
cdr3_nt: TGTGCCAGCAGCCGGAGGACCGAAATCACCGGGGAGCTGTTTTTT
cdr3_aa: CASSRRTEITGELFF

clone_size: many
j_call: TRBJ1-6
v_call: TRBV11-1
d_call: TRBD1
cdr3_nt: TGTGCCAGCAGTCGGACAGGGAATAATTCACCCCTCCACTTT
cdr3_aa: CASSRTGNNSPLHF

clone_size: .
j_call: TRBJ2-7
v_call: TRBV6-2/TRBV6-3
d_call: TRBD2
cdr3_nt: TGTGCCAGCACTCCGGGCGGTAGCGGGGGGTACGACGAGCAGTACTTC
cdr3_aa: CASTPGGSGGYDEQYF

clone_size: few
j_call: TRBJ1-5
v_call: TRBV27
d_call: .
cdr3_nt: TGTGCCAGCAGTCTCCAGAGAGGGTTAGACAATCAGCCCCAGCATTTT
cdr3_aa: CASSLQRGLDNQPQHF